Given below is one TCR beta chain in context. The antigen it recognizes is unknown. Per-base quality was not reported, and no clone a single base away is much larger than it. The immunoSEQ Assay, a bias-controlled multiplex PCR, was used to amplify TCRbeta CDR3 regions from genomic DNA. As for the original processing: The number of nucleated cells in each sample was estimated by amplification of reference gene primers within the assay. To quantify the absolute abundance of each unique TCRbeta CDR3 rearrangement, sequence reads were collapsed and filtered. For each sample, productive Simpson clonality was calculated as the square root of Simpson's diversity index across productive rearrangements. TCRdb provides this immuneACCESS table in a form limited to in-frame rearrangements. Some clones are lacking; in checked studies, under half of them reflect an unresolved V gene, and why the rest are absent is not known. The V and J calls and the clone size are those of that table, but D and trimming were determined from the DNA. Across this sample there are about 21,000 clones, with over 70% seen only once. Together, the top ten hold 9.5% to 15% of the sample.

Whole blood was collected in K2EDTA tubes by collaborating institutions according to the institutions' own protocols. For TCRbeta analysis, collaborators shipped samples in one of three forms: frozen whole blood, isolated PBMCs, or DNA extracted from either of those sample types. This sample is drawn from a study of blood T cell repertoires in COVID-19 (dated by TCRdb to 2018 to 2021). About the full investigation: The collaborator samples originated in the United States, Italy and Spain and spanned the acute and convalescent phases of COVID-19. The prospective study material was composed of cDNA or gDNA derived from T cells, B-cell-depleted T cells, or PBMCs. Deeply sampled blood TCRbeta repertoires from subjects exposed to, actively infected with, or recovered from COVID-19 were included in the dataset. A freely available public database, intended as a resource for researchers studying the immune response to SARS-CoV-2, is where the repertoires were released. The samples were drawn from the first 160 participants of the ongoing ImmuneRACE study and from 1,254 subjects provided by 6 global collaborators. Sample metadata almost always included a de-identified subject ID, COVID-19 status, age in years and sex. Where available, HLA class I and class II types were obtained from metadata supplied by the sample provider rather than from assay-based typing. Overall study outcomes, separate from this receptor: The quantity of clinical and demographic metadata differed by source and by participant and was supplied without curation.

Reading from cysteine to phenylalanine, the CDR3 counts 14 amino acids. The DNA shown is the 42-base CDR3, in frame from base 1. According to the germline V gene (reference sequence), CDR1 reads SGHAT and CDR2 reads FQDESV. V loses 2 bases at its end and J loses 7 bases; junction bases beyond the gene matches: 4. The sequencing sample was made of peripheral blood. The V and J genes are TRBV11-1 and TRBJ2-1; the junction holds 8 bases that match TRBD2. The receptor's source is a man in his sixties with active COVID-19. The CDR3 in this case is CASSLTAGGNEQFF. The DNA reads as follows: TGTGCCAGCAGCTTAACGGCGGGGGGAAATGAGCAGTTCTTC.